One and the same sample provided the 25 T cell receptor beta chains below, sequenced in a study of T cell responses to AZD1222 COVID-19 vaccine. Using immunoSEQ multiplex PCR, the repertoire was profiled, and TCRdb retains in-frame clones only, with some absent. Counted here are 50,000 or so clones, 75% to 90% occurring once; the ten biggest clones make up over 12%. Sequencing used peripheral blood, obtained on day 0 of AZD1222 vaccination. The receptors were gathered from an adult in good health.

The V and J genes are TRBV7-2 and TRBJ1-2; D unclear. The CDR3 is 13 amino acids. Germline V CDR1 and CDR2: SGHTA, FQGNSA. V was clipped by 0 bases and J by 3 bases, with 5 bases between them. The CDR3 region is CASSLASYYGYTF. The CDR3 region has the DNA TGTGCCAGCAGCTTAGCCAGTTACTATGGCTACACCTTC.

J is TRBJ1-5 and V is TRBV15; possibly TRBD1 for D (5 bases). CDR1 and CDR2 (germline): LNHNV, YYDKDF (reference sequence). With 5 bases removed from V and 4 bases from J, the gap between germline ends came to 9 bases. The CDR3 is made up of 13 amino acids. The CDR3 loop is CATSPQGNQPQHF. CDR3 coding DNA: TGTGCCACCAGCCCCCAGGGAAATCAGCCCCAGCATTTT.

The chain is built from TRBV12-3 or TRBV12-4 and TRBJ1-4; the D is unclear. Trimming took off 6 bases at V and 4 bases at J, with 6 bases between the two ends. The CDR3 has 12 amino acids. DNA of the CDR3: TGTGCCAGCAGGGGATATAATGAAAAACTGTTTTTT. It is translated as CASRGYNEKLFF.

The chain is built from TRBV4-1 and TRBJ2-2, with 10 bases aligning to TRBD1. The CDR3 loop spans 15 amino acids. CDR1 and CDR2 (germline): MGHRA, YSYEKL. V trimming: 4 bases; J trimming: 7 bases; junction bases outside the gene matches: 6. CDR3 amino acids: CASSPGQGQGGELFF. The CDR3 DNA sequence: TGCGCCAGCAGCCCGGGACAGGGGCAGGGCGGGGAGCTGTTTTTT.

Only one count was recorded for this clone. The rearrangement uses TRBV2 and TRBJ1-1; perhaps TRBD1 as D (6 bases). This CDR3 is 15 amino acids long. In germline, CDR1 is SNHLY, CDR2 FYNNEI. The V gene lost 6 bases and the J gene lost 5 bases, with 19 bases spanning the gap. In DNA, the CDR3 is TGTGCCAGCAGCCTGGGGGGCTCACGAACTACTGAAGCTTTCTTT. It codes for CASSLGGSRTTEAFF.

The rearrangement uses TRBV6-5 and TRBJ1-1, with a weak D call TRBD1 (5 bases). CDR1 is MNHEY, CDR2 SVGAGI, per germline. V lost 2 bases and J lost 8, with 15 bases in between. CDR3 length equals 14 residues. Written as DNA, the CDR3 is TGTGCCAGCAGTTACCTCAGGGCGGTCTCGGAAGCTTTCTTT. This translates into CASSYLRAVSEAFF.

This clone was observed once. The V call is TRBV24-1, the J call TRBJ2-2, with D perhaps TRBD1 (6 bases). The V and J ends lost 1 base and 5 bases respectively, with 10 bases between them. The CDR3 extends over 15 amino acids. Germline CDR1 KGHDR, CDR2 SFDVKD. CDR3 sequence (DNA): TGTGCCACCAGTGATTTAAGAGGGGGAACCGGGGAGCTGTTTTTT. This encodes CATSDLRGGTGELFF.

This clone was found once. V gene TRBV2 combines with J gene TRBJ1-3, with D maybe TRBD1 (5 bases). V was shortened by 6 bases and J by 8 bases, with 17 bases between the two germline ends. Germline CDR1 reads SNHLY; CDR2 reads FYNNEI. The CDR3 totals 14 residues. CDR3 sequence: CASRFTGLGDTIYF. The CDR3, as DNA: TGTGCCAGCAGATTCACAGGACTGGGGGACACCATATATTTT.

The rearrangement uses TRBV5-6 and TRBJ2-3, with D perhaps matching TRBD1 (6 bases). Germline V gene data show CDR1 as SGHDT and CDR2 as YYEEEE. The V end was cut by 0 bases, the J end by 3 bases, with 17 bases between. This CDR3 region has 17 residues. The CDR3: CASSLAGHRVGTDTQYF. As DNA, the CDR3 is TGTGCCAGCAGCTTGGCGGGCCACAGGGTTGGGACAGATACGCAGTATTTT.

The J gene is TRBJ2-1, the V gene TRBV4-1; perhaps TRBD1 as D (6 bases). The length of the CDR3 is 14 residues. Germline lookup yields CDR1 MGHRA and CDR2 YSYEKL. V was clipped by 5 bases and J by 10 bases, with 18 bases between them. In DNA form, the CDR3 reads TGCGCCAGCAGCACCAACGCACAGGGCAGGGAGCAGTTCTTC. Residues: CASSTNAQGREQFF.

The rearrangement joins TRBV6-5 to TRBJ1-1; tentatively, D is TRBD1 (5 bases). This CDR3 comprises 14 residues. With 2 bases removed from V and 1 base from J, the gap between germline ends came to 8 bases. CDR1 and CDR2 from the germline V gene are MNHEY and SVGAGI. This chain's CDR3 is CASSYHGQNTEAFF. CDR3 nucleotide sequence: TGTGCCAGCAGTTACCACGGACAGAACACTGAAGCTTTCTTT.

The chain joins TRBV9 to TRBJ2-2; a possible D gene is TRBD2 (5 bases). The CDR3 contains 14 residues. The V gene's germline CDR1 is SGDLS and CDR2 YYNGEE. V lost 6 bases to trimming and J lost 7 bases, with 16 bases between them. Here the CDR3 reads CASTDDRAGGELFF. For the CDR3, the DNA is TGTGCCAGCACCGATGACCGGGCGGGCGGGGAGCTGTTTTTT.

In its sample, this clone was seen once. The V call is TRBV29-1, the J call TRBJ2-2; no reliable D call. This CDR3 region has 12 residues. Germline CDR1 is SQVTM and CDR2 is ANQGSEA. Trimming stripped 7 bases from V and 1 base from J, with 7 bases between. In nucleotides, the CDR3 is TGCAGCGCCGCGGAGAACACCGGGGAGCTGTTTTTT. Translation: CSAAENTGELFF.

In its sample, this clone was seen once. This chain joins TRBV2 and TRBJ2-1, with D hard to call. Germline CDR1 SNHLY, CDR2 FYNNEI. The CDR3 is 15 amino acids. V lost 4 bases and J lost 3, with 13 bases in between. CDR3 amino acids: CASSVGQQRYNEQFF. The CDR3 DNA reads TGTGCCAGCAGTGTAGGCCAACAACGCTACAATGAGCAGTTCTTC.

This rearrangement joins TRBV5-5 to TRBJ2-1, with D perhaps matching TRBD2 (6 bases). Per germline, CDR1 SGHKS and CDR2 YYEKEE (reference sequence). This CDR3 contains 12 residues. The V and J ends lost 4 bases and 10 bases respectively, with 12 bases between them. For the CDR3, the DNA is TGTGCCAGCAGCCCGGACTACGAGGAGCAGTTCTTC. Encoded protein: CASSPDYEEQFF.

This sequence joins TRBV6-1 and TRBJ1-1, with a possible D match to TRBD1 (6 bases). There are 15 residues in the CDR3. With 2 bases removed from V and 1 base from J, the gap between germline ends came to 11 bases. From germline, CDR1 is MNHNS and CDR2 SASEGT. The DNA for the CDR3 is TGTGCCAGCAGTGAATCAGGGGTAGGGAACACTGAAGCTTTCTTT. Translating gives CASSESGVGNTEAFF.

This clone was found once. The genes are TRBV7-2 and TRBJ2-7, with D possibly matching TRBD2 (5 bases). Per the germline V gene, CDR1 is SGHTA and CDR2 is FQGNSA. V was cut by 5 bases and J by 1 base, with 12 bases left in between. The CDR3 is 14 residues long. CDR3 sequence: CASSLKTGSYEQYF. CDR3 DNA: TGTGCCAGCAGCCTCAAGACGGGGTCCTACGAGCAGTACTTC. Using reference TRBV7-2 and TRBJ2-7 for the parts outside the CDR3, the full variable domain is GAGVSQSPSNKVTEKGKDVELRCDPISGHTALYWYRQSLGQGLEFLIYFQGNSAPDKSGLPSDRFSAERTGGSVSTLTIQRTQQEDSAVYLCASSLKTGSYEQYFGPGTRLTVT.

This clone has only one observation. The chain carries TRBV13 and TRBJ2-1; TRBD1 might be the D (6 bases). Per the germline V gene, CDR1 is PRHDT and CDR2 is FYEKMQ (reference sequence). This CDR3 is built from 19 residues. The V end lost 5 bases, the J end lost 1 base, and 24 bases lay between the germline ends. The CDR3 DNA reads TGTGCCAGCAGCAACCCCCCGCCCCCCAGGGGCGCTTCCTACAATGAGCAGTTCTTC. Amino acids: CASSNPPPPRGASYNEQFF.

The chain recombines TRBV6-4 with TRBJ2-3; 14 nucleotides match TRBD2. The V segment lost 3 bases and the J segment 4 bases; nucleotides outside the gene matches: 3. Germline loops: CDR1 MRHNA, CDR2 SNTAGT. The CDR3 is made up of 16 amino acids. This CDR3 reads CASSEGLAGAADTQYF. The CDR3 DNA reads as TGTGCCAGCAGTGAGGGACTAGCGGGAGCTGCAGATACGCAGTATTTT.

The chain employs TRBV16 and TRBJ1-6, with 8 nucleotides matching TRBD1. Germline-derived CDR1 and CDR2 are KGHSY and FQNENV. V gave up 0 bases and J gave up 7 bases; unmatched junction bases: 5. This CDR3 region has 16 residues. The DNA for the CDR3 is TGTGCCAGCAGCCAATCGCTGGACAGGGTAAATTCACCCCTCCACTTT. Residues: CASSQSLDRVNSPLHF.

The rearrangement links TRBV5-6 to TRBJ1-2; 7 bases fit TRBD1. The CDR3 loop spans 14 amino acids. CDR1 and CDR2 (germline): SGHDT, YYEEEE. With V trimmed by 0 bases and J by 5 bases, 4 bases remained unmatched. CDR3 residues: CASSLGQGGYGYTF. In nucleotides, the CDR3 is TGTGCCAGCAGCTTGGGACAGGGAGGGTATGGCTACACCTTC. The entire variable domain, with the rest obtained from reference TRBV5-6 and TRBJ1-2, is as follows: DAGVTQSPTHLIKTRGQQVTLRCSPKSGHDTVSWYQQALGQGPQFIFQYYEEEERQRGNFPDRFSGHQFPNYSSELNVNALLLGDSALYLCASSLGQGGYGYTFGSGTRLTVV.

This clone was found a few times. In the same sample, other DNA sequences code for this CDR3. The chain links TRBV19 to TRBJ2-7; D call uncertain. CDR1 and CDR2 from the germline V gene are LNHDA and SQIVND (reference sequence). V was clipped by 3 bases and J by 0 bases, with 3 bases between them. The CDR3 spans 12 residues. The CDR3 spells CASSIGSYEQYF. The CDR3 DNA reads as TGTGCCAGTAGTATTGGCTCCTACGAGCAGTACTTC.

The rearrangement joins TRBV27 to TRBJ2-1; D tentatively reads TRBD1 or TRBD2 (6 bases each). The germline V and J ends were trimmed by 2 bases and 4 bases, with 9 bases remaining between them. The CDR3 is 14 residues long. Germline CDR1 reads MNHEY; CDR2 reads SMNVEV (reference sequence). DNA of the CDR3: TGTGCCAGCAGTTTACCGGGGGCTTACAATGAGCAGTTCTTC. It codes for CASSLPGAYNEQFF.

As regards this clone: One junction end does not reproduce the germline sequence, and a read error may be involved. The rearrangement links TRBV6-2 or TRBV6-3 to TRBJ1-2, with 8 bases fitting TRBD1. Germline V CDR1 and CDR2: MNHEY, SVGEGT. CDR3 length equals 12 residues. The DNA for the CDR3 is TGTGCCAGCAGTTTTACAGGGGGGGTTCTCCTCTTC. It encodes CASSFTGGVLLF.

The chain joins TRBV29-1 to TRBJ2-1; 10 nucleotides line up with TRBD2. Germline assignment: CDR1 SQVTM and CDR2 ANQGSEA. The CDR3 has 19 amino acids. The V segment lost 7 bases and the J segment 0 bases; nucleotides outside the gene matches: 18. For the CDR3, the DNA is TGCAGCGCCCTACCCAGACTAGCGGGTGGGGGTAGCTCCTACAATGAGCAGTTCTTC. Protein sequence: CSALPRLAGGGSSYNEQFF.